One sample yielded the 12 T cell receptor beta chains listed below, sequenced in a study of graft-versus-host responses after intestinal transplantation. These receptors' targets are unknown. The repertoire was sequenced with immunoSEQ multiplex PCR; TCRdb's copy has only in-frame clones and lacks some. In the table there are about 50,000 clones, over 90% of which are singletons. The starting material was unstimulated CD4+ T cells sorted from spleen or lymph node cells, obtained before transplant. The receptors were sampled from a human donor who was the organ donor for an intestinal transplant.

The rearrangement uses TRBV28 and TRBJ2-5; D gene uncertain. CDR1 is MDHEN and CDR2 is SYDVKM in the germline V gene. The length of the CDR3 is 13 residues. V dropped 6 bases and J dropped 2 bases, with 10 bases sitting between them. CDR3 coding DNA: TGTGCCAGCAGCTCAGGATCTCAAGAGACCCAGTACTTC. This codes for CASSSGSQETQYF.

Remarks on this clone: Within the sample, other DNA sequences also encode this same CDR3. As DNA, the CDR3 is TGCGCCAGCAGCCAAGGGAGACAGGACACTGAAGCTTTCTTT. Translating gives CASSQGRQDTEAFF. The chain carries TRBV4-1 and TRBJ1-1; D possibly corresponds to TRBD1 (6 bases). CDR3 length: 14 amino acids. Germline CDR1 reads MGHRA; CDR2 reads YSYEKL. Trimming took 1 base from V and 3 from J, leaving 9 bases between them.

The V and J genes are TRBV12-5 and TRBJ1-5; 7 positions match TRBD1. The CDR3 spans 14 residues. V trimming: 7 bases; J trimming: 7 bases; junction bases outside the gene matches: 10. Germline V gene data show CDR1 as LGHNT and CDR2 as FRNRAP. The CDR3 loop is CASAPGGGIQPQHF. The DNA of the CDR3 is TGTGCTAGTGCCCCAGGGGGGGGCATACAGCCCCAGCATTTT.

The chain uses TRBV5-1 and TRBJ2-2, with D uncertain. The V gene lost 4 bases and the J gene lost 7 bases, with 5 bases spanning the gap. Germline V lookup: CDR1 SGHRS, CDR2 YFSETQ. This CDR3 is 11 amino acids long. The chain's CDR3 is CASSSGGELFF. The CDR3 DNA sequence: TGCGCCAGCAGCAGTGGCGGGGAGCTGTTTTTT.

This sequence joins TRBV7-2 and TRBJ1-4, with D hard to call. The CDR3 has 14 amino acids. Trimming pared 6 bases from V and 8 bases from J, leaving 16 bases between. Germline lookup yields CDR1 SGHTA and CDR2 FQGNSA. CDR3 in amino acids: CASSQYGYWEKLFF. CDR3 coding DNA: TGTGCCAGCAGTCAATATGGGTATTGGGAAAAACTGTTTTTT. The variable domain in full, completed from reference TRBV7-2 and TRBJ1-4, reads GAGVSQSPSNKVTEKGKDVELRCDPISGHTALYWYRQSLGQGLEFLIYFQGNSAPDKSGLPSDRFSAERTGGSVSTLTIQRTQQEDSAVYLCASSQYGYWEKLFFGSGTQLSVL.

The V and J genes are TRBV14 and TRBJ1-6, with TRBD1 as a possible D gene (5 bases). There are 15 residues in the CDR3. V was trimmed by 0 bases and J by 6 bases, leaving 9 bases between them. CDR1 is SGHDN, CDR2 FVKESK, per germline. CDR3 DNA sequence: TGTGCCAGCAGCCAAGATCCGCAGGGTAATTCACCCCTCCACTTT. Amino acid sequence: CASSQDPQGNSPLHF. The entire variable domain, with the rest obtained from reference TRBV14 and TRBJ1-6, is as follows: EAGVTQFPSHSVIEKGQTVTLRCDPISGHDNLYWYRRVMGKEIKFLLHFVKESKQDESGMPNNRFLAERTGGTYSTLKVQPAELEDSGVYFCASSQDPQGNSPLHFGNGTRLTVT.

The chain employs TRBV7-9 and TRBJ1-2; no definite D call. V lost 7 bases and J lost 5, with 17 bases in between. Germline CDR1 and CDR2: SEHNR and FQNEAQ (reference sequence). The CDR3 loop spans 14 amino acids. CDR3 sequence reads: CASTAWEGGYGYTF. Here the CDR3 DNA reads TGTGCCAGCACCGCCTGGGAGGGTGGGTATGGCTACACCTTC.

V usage is TRBV25-1 and J usage is TRBJ1-5; D is perhaps TRBD1 (5 bases). Germline CDR1 and CDR2: MGHDK and SYGVNS. The CDR3 extends over 13 amino acids. V was trimmed by 3 bases and J by 9 bases, leaving 12 bases between them. The CDR3 nucleotides read TGTGCCAGCAGTGAGGGGGTGGGGCGGCCCCAGCATTTT. This encodes CASSEGVGRPQHF.

The CDR3 region is CASSLGVVPDTQYF. The CDR3 DNA reads as TGTGCCAGCAGCTTGGGGGTAGTCCCAGATACGCAGTATTTT. The J gene is TRBJ2-3, the V gene TRBV5-4; D is uncertain. V lost 0 bases to trimming and J lost 4 bases, with 9 bases between them. The CDR3 sequence is 14 residues long. Germline CDR1 reads SGHNT; CDR2 reads YYREEE (reference sequence).

A single count supports this clone. The chain links TRBV7-9 to TRBJ2-7; 9 nucleotides align to TRBD2. This CDR3 comprises 14 residues. CDR1 is SEHNR, CDR2 FQNEAQ, per germline (reference sequence). With 3 bases clipped from V and 5 bases from J, the junction kept 5 bases outside the gene matches. The CDR3 DNA follows: TGTGCCAGCAGCTTGCCTAGCGGGACCCACGAGCAGTACTTC. The encoded protein is CASSLPSGTHEQYF. Drawing the rest from reference TRBV7-9 and TRBJ2-7, the complete variable domain is DTGVSQNPRHKITKRGQNVTFRCDPISEHNRLYWYRQTLGQGPEFLTYFQNEAQLEKSRLLSDRFSAERPKGSFSTLEIQRTEQGDSAMYLCASSLPSGTHEQYFGPGTRLTVT.

The CDR3 bases are TGTGCCAGCAGCTTGTCTCCACTATTCACTGGGGCCAACGTCCTGACTTTC. Translated, it gives CASSLSPLFTGANVLTF. This chain links TRBV5-6 with TRBJ2-6; no clear D gene. Trimming took 1 base from V and 2 from J, leaving 13 bases between them. The CDR3 is 17 residues long. From germline, CDR1 is SGHDT and CDR2 YYEEEE.

This sequence joins TRBV5-6 and TRBJ2-7; perhaps TRBD2 as D (5 bases). The CDR3 length is 15 residues. Per the germline V gene, CDR1 is SGHDT and CDR2 is YYEEEE. V lost 3 bases, J lost 0 bases, and 13 bases lay in between. The chain's CDR3 is CASSSRRLFSYEQYF. The CDR3 DNA is TGTGCCAGCAGCTCGCGGAGGTTATTCTCCTACGAGCAGTACTTC.